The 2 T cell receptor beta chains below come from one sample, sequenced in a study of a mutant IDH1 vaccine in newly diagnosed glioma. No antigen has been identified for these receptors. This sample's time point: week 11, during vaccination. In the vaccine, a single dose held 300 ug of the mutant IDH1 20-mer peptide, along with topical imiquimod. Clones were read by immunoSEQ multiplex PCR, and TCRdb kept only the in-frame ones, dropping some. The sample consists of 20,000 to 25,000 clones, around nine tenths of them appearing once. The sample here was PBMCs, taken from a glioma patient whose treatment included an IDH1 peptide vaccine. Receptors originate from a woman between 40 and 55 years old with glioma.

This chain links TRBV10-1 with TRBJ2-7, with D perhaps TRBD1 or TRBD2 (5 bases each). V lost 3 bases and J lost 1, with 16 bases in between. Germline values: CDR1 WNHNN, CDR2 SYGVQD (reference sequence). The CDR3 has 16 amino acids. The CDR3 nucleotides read TGCGCCAGCAGTGACTCAAGGGGACGGGGATCCTACGAGCAGTACTTC. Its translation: CASSDSRGRGSYEQYF.

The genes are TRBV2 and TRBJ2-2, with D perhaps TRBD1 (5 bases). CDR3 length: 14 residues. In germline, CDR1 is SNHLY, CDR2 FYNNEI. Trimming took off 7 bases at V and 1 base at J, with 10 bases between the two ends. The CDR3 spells CASTARGNTGELFF. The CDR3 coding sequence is TGTGCCAGCACCGCTAGGGGGAACACCGGGGAGCTGTTTTTT.